Listed here are 8 T cell receptor beta chains from one sample, sequenced in a study of T-cell memory formation after mild COVID-19. TCRdb independently ran MiXCR on the 5' RACE reads; one entry per CDR3 protein. The sample consists of around 440,000 distinct CDR3 sequences, about 20% of them appearing once. Source material: PBMCs or a T cell subset sorted from them (not recorded which). These receptors originate from an adult woman who had mild COVID-19 (a few samples of this study predate the infection). Cell type and time point are not known.

V and J are TRBV20-1 and TRBJ2-4, with TRBD1 identical over 8 bases. The germline gives CDR1 DFQATT, CDR2 SNEGSKA (reference sequence). This CDR3 comprises 14 residues. The V segment lost 5 bases and the J segment 6 bases; nucleotides outside the gene matches: 9. The chain's CDR3 is CSAPDRGGGNIQYF. In DNA form, the CDR3 reads TGCAGTGCTCCAGACAGGGGTGGGGGAAACATTCAGTACTTC.

There are a few counts of this clonotype. The V call is TRBV20-1, the J call TRBJ2-1; 7 bases align to TRBD2. Germline V lookup: CDR1 DFQATT, CDR2 SNEGSKA (reference sequence). Trimming at V came to 6 bases and at J to 6 bases, leaving 8 bases not matched to a gene. This CDR3 comprises 13 residues. In DNA form, the CDR3 reads TGCAGTGCCCGGACTAGGGTGGGCAATGAGCAGTTCTTC. Its protein is CSARTRVGNEQFF.

The table lists this clonotype with a few counts. This chain joins TRBV12-5 and TRBJ2-1, with D possibly being TRBD1 (6 bases). CDR1 is LGHNT and CDR2 is FRNRAP in the germline V gene. The CDR3 has 14 residues. V lost 5 bases and J lost 6, with 14 bases in between. CDR3 protein: CASGPNRVRNEQFF. The CDR3 nucleotides read TGTGCTAGTGGTCCCAACAGGGTCCGCAATGAGCAGTTCTTC.

This clonotype was detected a few times. The chain is built from TRBV20-1 and TRBJ1-2; D is possibly TRBD1 (6 bases). The CDR3 runs to 14 residues. V gave up 6 bases and J gave up 4 bases, with 18 bases separating them. Per germline, CDR1 DFQATT and CDR2 SNEGSKA (reference sequence). CDR3 in amino acids: CSASDQGRTYGYTF. CDR3 sequence (DNA): TGCAGTGCATCCGATCAGGGGAGAACCTATGGCTACACCTTC.

This clonotype was seen more than once but under ten times. The chain has TRBV10-2 and TRBJ1-2; D is ambiguous. The V end lost 0 bases, the J end lost 2 bases, and 10 bases lay between the germline ends. Germline V gene sequence: CDR1 WSHSY, CDR2 SAAADI. The CDR3 is made up of 15 amino acids. CDR3 DNA: TGCGCCAGCAGTGAGTCTAGCATCGGCAACTATGGCTACACCTTC. It codes for CASSESSIGNYGYTF.

This clonotype has just a few counts. The chain couples TRBV20-1 to TRBJ2-7, with D possibly being TRBD1 (6 bases). Between the trimmed V and J ends, which lost 6 bases and 1 base, there was a span of 19 bases. The CDR3 contains 15 residues. Germline assignment: CDR1 DFQATT and CDR2 SNEGSKA (reference sequence). The CDR3 bases are TGCAGTGCCGCAGCCCGACGAGGGGGTTCCTACGAGCAGTACTTC. Residues: CSAAARRGGSYEQYF.

This clonotype has a handful of counts. The rearrangement links TRBV12-3 or TRBV12-4 to TRBJ2-2; D is unclear. With 3 bases removed from V and 4 bases from J, the gap between germline ends came to 6 bases. The CDR3 runs 13 residues. The CDR3 DNA sequence: TGTGCCAGCAGTTTTACACGCACCGGGGAGCTGTTTTTT. This gives the protein CASSFTRTGELFF.

This clonotype was seen a few times. The V and J genes are TRBV5-1 and TRBJ2-2, with 13 positions matching TRBD2. Germline V CDR1 and CDR2: SGHRS, YFSETQ. This CDR3 region has 19 residues. The V segment lost 3 bases and the J segment 6 bases; nucleotides outside the gene matches: 14. The CDR3 nucleotides read TGCGCCAGCAGCTCCGCCTCGACTAGCGGGGGGCCGGGGGCCGGGGAGCTGTTTTTT. Amino acids: CASSSASTSGGPGAGELFF.